This T cell receptor beta chain derives from a study of HIV-infected children after antiretroviral therapy interruption. RNA-based 3' RACE libraries used unique molecular identifiers. From the 3' RACE reads, TCRdb called clonotypes with MiXCR, one entry per CDR3 protein. This sample has approximately 95,000 distinct CDR3 sequences, with roughly 6.4% found just once. Germline values: CDR1 LGHNT, CDR2 FRNRAP. The CDR3 has 16 residues. The ends were cut back, 3 bases at V and 2 bases at J, with 16 bases in the middle. As to treatment: PENTA 11 planned treatment interruption arm or continuous ART arm. Naive CD4+ CD45RA+ CD45RO- T cells were FACS-sorted from thawed PBMCs. This clonotype has ten or more counts.

This clonotype originated in a pool of human donors with HIV. Sequencing was performed on CD45RA+ CD4+ T cells from PBMCs, pooled from several time points, taken from a donor given antiretroviral therapy, either interrupted or continuous. This sample's subset: naive CD4+ CD45RA+ CD45RO- T cells. This chain links TRBV12-5 with TRBJ1-2; maybe TRBD1 (6 bases). The CDR3 sequence is CASGFGDRTPNYGYTF. The CDR3 DNA reads TGTGCTAGTGGTTTCGGTGACAGGACCCCAAACTATGGCTACACCTTC.